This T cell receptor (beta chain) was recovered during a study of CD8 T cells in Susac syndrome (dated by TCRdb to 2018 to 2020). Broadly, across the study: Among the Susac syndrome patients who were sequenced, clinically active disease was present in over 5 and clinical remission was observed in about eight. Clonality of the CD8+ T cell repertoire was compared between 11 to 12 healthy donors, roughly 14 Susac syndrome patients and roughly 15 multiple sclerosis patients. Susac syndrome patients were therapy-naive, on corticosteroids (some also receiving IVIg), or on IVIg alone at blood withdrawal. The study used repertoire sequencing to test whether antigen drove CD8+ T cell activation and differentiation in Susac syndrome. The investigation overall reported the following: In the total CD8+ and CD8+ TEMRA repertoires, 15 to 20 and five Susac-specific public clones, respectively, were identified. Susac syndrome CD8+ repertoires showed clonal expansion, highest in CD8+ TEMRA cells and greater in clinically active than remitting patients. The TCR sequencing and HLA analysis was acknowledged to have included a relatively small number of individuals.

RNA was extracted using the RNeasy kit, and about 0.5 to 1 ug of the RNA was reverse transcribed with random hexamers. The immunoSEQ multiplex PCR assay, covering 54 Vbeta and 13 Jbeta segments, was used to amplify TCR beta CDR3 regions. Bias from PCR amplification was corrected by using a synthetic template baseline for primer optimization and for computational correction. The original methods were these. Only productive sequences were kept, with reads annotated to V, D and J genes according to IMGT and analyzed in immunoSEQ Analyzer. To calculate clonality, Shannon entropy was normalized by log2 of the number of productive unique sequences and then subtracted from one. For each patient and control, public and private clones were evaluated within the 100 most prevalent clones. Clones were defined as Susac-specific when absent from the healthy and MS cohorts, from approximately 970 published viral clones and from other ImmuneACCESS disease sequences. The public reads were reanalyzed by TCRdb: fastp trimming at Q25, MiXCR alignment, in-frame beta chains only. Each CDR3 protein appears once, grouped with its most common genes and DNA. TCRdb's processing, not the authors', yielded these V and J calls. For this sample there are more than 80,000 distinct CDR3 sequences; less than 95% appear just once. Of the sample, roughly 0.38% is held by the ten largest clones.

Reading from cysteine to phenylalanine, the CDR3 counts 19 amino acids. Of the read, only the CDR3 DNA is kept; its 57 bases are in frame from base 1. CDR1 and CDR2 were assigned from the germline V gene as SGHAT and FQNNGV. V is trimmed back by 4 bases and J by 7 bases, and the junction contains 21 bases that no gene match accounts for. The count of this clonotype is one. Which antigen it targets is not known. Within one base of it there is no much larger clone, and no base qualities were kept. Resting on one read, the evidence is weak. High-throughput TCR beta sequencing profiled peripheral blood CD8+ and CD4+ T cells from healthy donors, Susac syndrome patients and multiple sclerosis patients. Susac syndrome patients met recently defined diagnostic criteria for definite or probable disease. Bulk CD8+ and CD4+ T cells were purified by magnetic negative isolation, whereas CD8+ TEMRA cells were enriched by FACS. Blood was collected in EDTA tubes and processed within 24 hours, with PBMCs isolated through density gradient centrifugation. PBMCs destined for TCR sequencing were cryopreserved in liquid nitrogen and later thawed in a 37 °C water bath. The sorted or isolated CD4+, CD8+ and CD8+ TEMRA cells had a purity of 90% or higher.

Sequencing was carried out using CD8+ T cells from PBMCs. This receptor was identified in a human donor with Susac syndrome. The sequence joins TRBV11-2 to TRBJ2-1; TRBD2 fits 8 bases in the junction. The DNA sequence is TGTGCCAGCAGCTCACCCCTGGAGCCTGCTAGCGGGTTGAGGAATGAGCAGTTCTTC. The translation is CASSSPLEPASGLRNEQFF.